This paragraph covers one T cell receptor (beta chain) sequence. These data belong to a study of blood T cells in healthy people across ages. Germline V gives CDR1 LGHDT, CDR2 YNNKEL (reference sequence). CDR3 size: 17 residues. V lost 2 bases to trimming and J lost 1 base; unmatched junction nucleotides: 10. Combining a sample-barcoded 5' primer with a J-beta primer mix, a second PCR ran for roughly 7 to 11 cycles. One entry per CDR3 protein results from TCRdb running MiXCR on the 5' RACE reads. In the table there are nearly 800,000 distinct CDR3 sequences, around a quarter of which are singletons. Another study also made use of these data, one on T cells of mothers and their children. That investigation notes: Three healthy Caucasian mothers served as donors, and their six children did as well.

The V gene is TRBV3-1, the J gene TRBJ1-1; 7 bases agree with TRBD1. The sequenced sample consisted of blood. The TCR comes from a boy younger than 18 in good health. CDR3 protein: CASSQLVTDRTNTEAFF. CDR3 bases: TGTGCCAGCAGCCAACTTGTCACGGACAGGACGAACACTGAAGCTTTCTTT.